Below, 14 T cell receptor beta chains from the same sample are listed, as sequenced in a study of blood T cells in healthy people across ages. Through a sample-barcoded 5' primer and a J-beta primer mix, a second PCR was run for about 7 to 12 cycles. TCRdb independently ran MiXCR on the 5' RACE reads; one entry per CDR3 protein. The sample contains fewer than 2,000,000 distinct CDR3 sequences, about 35% of which appear only once. The material sequenced was blood. These receptors all stem from a woman aged 25 to 39 in good health.

The V call is TRBV7-9, the J call TRBJ2-7; D may be TRBD1 (6 bases). V shed 4 bases and J shed 5 bases, with 15 bases lying between them. CDR1 and CDR2 (germline): SEHNR, FQNEAQ (reference sequence). This CDR3 comprises 14 residues. The CDR3 nucleotides are TGTGCCAGCAGCTCGGGGCGGCAGGGGCACGAGCAGTACTTC. This sequence encodes CASSSGRQGHEQYF. Full variable domain (outside the CDR3, taken from reference TRBV7-9 and TRBJ2-7): DTGVSQNPRHKITKRGQNVTFRCDPISEHNRLYWYRQTLGQGPEFLTYFQNEAQLEKSRLLSDRFSAERPKGSFSTLEIQRTEQGDSAMYLCASSSGRQGHEQYFGPGTRLTVT.

The chain is built from TRBV7-9 and TRBJ1-4; 7 bases line up with TRBD1. The J segment lost 8 bases and the V segment lost 5 bases, leaving 17 bases of the junction unmatched. This CDR3 is 17 amino acids long. Germline loops: CDR1 SEHNR, CDR2 FQNEAQ (reference sequence). CDR3 region: CASSPTPGQLQAEKLFF. Here the CDR3 DNA reads TGTGCCAGCAGCCCGACACCGGGACAGTTACAAGCCGAAAAACTGTTTTTT. Filled out from reference TRBV7-9 and TRBJ1-4, the complete variable domain reads DTGVSQNPRHKITKRGQNVTFRCDPISEHNRLYWYRQTLGQGPEFLTYFQNEAQLEKSRLLSDRFSAERPKGSFSTLEIQRTEQGDSAMYLCASSPTPGQLQAEKLFFGSGTQLSVL.

This clonotype has a count of ten or more. The rearrangement joins TRBV29-1 to TRBJ2-7; D tentatively fits TRBD1 or TRBD2 (6 bases each). V dropped 7 bases and J dropped 6 bases, with 16 bases sitting between them. The germline V gene has CDR1 SQVTM and CDR2 ANQGSEA. The CDR3 totals 12 residues. The DNA of the CDR3 is TGCAGCGCTGTCGGAGGGGGGCTCGAGCAGTACTTC. Encoded protein: CSAVGGGLEQYF.

The CDR3 nucleotides read TGCAGTGCTAGAGATTTCGAGAGCTCCTACAATGAGCAGTTCTTC. Amino acids: CSARDFESSYNEQFF. The chain recombines TRBV20-1 with TRBJ2-1; no definite D call. Germline V CDR1 and CDR2: DFQATT, SNEGSKA (reference sequence). The CDR3 sequence is 15 residues long. V lost 0 bases to trimming and J lost 0 bases, with 9 bases between them.

In the case of this clonotype: This may stem from a read error, because a much larger clone lies one nucleotide away. This chain links TRBV20-1 with TRBJ1-1; possible D gene TRBD1, 5 bases. The germline V and J ends were trimmed by 3 bases and 7 bases, with 18 bases remaining between them. Germline V lookup: CDR1 DFQATT, CDR2 SNEGSKA (reference sequence). The CDR3 has 14 amino acids. CDR3 region: CSASRPGRADEAFF. Here the CDR3 DNA reads TGCAGTGCTAGTCGCCCGGGCAGGGCCGATGAAGCTTTCTTT.

The chain has TRBV5-6 and TRBJ2-1; 9 nucleotides agree with TRBD2. Germline lookup yields CDR1 SGHDT and CDR2 YYEEEE. Trimming cost V 4 bases and J 0 bases; bases outside gene matches: 11. The CDR3 runs to 18 residues. CDR3 residues: CASSIGVAGVPSYNEQFF. The CDR3 nucleotides are TGTGCCAGCAGCATTGGGGTAGCGGGGGTACCCTCCTACAATGAGCAGTTCTTC.

CDR3 in DNA: TGCGCCAGCAGTGAGTCGGGCAGGGGCTACGAGCAGTACTTC. It encodes CASSESGRGYEQYF. The chain couples TRBV10-1 to TRBJ2-7, with TRBD1 as a possible D gene (6 bases). The CDR3 length is 14 residues. V lost 0 bases and J 3 bases, leaving 9 bases between the germline ends. Per germline, CDR1 WNHNN and CDR2 SYGVQD (reference sequence).

This chain links TRBV29-1 with TRBJ1-2; D call uncertain. V lost 5 bases and J lost 4, with 14 bases in between. The CDR3 length is 13 residues. Germline V gives CDR1 SQVTM, CDR2 ANQGSEA. CDR3 coding DNA: TGCAGCGTTATCGGACTTACGGGCTATGGCTACACCTTC. This codes for CSVIGLTGYGYTF.

The chain is built from TRBV3-1 and TRBJ1-1; D is undetermined. Per germline, CDR1 LGHDT and CDR2 YNNKEL (reference sequence). The ends were cut back, 11 bases at V and 4 bases at J, with 14 bases in the middle. This CDR3 is 12 amino acids long. CDR3 sequence: CAAGKGSTEAFF. DNA of the CDR3: TGTGCCGCGGGGAAAGGGTCCACTGAAGCTTTCTTT.

This clonotype was counted between two and nine times. J is TRBJ2-3 and V is TRBV27; 7 nucleotides align to TRBD2. The junction had 7 bases not matched to a gene; V was cut back by 3 bases and J by 4 bases. This CDR3 is 15 amino acids long. From germline, CDR1 is MNHEY and CDR2 SMNVEV (reference sequence). The CDR3 coding sequence is TGTGCCAGCAGTTTGAACGGACTAGTCTCAGATACGCAGTATTTT. Translating gives CASSLNGLVSDTQYF.

The chain employs TRBV5-5 and TRBJ2-7, with TRBD1 matching 7 bases. The CDR3 extends over 12 amino acids. V lost 4 bases, J lost 6 bases, and 4 bases stayed unmatched. CDR1 and CDR2 (germline): SGHKS, YYEKEE (reference sequence). CDR3 bases: TGTGCCAGCAGCACCGACAGGGTCGAGCAGTACTTC. Its translation is CASSTDRVEQYF.

This clonotype turned up a few times. The rearrangement joins TRBV20-1 to TRBJ2-4; D possibly matches TRBD1 or TRBD2 (5 bases each). Germline V gene data show CDR1 as DFQATT and CDR2 as SNEGSKA (reference sequence). The ends were cut back, 6 bases at V and 6 bases at J, with 18 bases in the middle. CDR3 length equals 14 residues. CDR3 sequence (DNA): TGCAGTGCGAGACCCAGGGTGGGGAGAAACATTCAGTACTTC. This gives the protein CSARPRVGRNIQYF.

This clonotype came up many times. The CDR3 DNA is TGCAGCGCCACGGTTGGTTACTCTGGGGCCAACGTCCTGACTTTC. Its protein product is CSATVGYSGANVLTF. The chain has TRBV29-1 and TRBJ2-6; no firm D call. Germline V gives CDR1 SQVTM, CDR2 ANQGSEA. The CDR3 runs 15 residues. The V gene lost 7 bases and the J gene lost 0 bases, with 13 bases spanning the gap.

The rearrangement links TRBV4-1 to TRBJ1-1; D might be TRBD1 (5 bases). V was shortened by 5 bases and J by 7 bases, with 14 bases between the two germline ends. Germline CDR1 is MGHRA and CDR2 is YSYEKL. The CDR3 has 13 residues. The CDR3 protein is CASSTTGTLEAFF. Here the CDR3 DNA reads TGCGCCAGCAGCACCACCGGGACCCTTGAAGCTTTCTTT.